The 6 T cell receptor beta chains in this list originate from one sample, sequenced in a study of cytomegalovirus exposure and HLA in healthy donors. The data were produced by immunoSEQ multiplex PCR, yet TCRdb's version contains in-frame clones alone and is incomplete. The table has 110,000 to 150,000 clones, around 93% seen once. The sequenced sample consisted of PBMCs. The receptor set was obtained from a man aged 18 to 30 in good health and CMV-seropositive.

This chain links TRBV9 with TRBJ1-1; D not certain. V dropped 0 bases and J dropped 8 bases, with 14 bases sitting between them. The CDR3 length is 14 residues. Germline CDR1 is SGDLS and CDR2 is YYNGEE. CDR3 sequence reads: CASSVATGPGEAFF. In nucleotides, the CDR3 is TGTGCCAGCAGCGTAGCCACCGGTCCGGGGGAAGCTTTCTTT.

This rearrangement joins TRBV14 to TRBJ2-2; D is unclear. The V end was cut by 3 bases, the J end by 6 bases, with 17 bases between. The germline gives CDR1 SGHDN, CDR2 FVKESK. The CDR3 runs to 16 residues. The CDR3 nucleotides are TGTGCCAGCAGCCACTCCCCTTACGGGTTGCCCGGGGAGCTGTTTTTT. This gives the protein CASSHSPYGLPGELFF. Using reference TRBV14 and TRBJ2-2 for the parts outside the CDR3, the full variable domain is EAGVTQFPSHSVIEKGQTVTLRCDPISGHDNLYWYRRVMGKEIKFLLHFVKESKQDESGMPNNRFLAERTGGTYSTLKVQPAELEDSGVYFCASSHSPYGLPGELFFGEGSRLTVL.

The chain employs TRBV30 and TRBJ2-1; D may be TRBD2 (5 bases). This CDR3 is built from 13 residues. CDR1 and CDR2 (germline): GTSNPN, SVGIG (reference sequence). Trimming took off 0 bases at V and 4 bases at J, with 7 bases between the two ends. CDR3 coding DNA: TGTGCCTGGAGTGTACTAGGATACAATGAGCAGTTCTTC. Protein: CAWSVLGYNEQFF. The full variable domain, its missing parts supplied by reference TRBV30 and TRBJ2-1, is SQTIHQWPATLVQPVGSPLSLECTVEGTSNPNLYWYRQAAGRGLQLLFYSVGIGQISSEVPQNLSASRPQDRQFILSSKKLLLSDSGFYLCAWSVLGYNEQFFGPGTRLTVL.

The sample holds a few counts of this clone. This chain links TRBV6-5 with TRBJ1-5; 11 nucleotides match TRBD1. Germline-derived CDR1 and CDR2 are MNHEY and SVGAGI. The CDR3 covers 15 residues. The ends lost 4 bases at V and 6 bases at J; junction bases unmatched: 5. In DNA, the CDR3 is TGTGCCAGCAGTTCGGGGACAGGGGGAGGTCAGCCCCAGCATTTT. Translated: CASSSGTGGGQPQHF.

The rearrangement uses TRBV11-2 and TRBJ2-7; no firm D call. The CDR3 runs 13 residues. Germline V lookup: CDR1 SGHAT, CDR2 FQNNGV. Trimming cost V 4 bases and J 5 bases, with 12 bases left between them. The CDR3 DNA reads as TGTGCCAGCAGCTCCCTCTCGGGTGACGAGCAGTACTTC. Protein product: CASSSLSGDEQYF.

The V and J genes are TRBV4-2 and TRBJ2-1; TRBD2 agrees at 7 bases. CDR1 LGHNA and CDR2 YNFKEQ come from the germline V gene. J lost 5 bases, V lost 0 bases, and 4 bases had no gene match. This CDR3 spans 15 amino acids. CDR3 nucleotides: TGTGCCAGCAGCCAAGATGGGACTACCCACAATGAGCAGTTCTTC. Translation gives CASSQDGTTHNEQFF.